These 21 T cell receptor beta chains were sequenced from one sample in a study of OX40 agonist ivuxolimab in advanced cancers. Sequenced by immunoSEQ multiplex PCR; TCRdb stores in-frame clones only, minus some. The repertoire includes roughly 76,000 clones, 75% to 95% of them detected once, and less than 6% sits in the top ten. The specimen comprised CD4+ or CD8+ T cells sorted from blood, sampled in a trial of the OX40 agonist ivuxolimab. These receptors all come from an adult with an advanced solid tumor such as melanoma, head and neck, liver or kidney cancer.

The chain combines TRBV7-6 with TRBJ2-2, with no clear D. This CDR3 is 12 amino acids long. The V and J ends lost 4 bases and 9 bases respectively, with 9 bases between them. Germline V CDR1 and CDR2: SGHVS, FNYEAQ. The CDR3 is CASSSGYRELFF. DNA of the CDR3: TGTGCCAGCAGCTCCGGTTACCGGGAGCTGTTTTTT.

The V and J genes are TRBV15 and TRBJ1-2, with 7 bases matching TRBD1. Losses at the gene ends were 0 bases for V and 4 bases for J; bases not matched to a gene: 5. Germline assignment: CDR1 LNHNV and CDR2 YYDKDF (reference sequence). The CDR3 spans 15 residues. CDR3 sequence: CATSRDPGQFYGYTF. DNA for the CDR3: TGTGCCACCAGCAGAGATCCGGGACAGTTCTATGGCTACACCTTC. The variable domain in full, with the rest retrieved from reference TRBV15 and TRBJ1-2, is DAMVIQNPRYQVTQFGKPVTLSCSQTLNHNVMYWYQQKSSQAPKLLFHYYDKDFNNEADTPDNFQSRRPNTSFCFLDIRSPGLGDTAMYLCATSRDPGQFYGYTFGSGTRLTVV.

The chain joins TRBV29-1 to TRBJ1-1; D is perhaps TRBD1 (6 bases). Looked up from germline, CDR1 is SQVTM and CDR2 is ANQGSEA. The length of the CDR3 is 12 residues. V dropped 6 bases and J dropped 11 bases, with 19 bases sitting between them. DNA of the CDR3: TGCAGCGTCCCAGGGCGGGAGGGGGGGGCTTTCTTT. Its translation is CSVPGREGGAFF.

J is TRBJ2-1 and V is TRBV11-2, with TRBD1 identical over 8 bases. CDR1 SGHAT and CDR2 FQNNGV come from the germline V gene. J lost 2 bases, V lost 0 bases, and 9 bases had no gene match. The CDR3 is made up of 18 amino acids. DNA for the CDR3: TGTGCCAGCAGCTTAGATGGAAGACAGGGGCCTACCTACAATGAGCAGTTCTTC. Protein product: CASSLDGRQGPTYNEQFF.

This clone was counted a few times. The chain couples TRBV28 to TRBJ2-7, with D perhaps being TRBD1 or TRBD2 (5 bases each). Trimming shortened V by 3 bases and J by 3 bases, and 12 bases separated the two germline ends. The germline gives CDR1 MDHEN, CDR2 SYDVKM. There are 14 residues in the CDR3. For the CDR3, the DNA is TGTGCCAGCAGTTTGTGGGACGTCGACTACGAGCAGTACTTC. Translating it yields CASSLWDVDYEQYF.

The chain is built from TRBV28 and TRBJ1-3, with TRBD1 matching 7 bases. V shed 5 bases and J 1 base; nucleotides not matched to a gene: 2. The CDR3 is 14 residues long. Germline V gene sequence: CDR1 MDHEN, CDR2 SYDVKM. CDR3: CASSPGGSGNTIYF. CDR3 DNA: TGTGCCAGCAGTCCAGGGGGATCTGGAAACACCATATATTTT.

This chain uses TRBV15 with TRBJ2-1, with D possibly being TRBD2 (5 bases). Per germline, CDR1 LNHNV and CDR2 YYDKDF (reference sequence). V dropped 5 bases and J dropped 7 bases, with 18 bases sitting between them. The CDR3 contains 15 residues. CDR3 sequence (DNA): TGTGCCACCAGCTTCCGACCGGGAACGAAGAATGAGCAGTTCTTC. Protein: CATSFRPGTKNEQFF.

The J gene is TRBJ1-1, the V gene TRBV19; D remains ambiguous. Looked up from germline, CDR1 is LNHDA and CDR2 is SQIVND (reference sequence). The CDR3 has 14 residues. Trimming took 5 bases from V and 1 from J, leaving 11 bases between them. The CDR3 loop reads CASSLLWGNTEAFF. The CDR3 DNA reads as TGTGCCAGTAGTCTCCTTTGGGGGAACACTGAAGCTTTCTTT.

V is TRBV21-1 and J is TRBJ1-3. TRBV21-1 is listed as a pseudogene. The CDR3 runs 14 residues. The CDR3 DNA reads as TGTGCCAGCACCGAAGGGACTGTAGGAAACACCATATATTTT. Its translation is CASTEGTVGNTIYF.

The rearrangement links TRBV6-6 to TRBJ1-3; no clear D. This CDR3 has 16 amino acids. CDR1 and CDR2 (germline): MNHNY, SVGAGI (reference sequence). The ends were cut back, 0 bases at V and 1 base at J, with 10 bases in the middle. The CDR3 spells CASSYSQERSGNTIYF. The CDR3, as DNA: TGTGCCAGCAGTTACTCCCAGGAGAGGTCTGGAAACACCATATATTTT.

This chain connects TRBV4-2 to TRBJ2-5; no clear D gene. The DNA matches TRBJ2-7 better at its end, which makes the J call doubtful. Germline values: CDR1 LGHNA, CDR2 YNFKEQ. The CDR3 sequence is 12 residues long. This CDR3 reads CASSPSLDEQYF. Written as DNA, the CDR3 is TGTGCCAGCAGCCCGAGTTTGGACGAGCAGTACTTC.

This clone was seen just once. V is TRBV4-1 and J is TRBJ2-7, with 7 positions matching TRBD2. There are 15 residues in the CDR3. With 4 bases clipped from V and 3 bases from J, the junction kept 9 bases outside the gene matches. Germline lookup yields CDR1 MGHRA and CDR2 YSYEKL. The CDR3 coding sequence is TGCGCCAGCAGCCCGGCGGGGAGGGCCAACTACGAGCAGTACTTC. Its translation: CASSPAGRANYEQYF.

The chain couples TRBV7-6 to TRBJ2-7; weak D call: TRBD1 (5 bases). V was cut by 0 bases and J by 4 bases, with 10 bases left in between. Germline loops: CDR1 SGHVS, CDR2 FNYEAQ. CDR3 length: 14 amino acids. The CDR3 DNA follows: TGTGCCAGCAGCTTAGCCGACAGCTCGTACGAGCAGTACTTC. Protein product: CASSLADSSYEQYF.

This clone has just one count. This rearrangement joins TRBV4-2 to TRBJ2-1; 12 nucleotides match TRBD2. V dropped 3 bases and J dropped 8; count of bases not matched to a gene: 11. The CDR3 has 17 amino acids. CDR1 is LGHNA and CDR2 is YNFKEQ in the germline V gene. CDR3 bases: TGTGCCAGCAGCCACCCCAAAGGACTAGCGGGGACCGATGAGCAGTTCTTC. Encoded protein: CASSHPKGLAGTDEQFF.

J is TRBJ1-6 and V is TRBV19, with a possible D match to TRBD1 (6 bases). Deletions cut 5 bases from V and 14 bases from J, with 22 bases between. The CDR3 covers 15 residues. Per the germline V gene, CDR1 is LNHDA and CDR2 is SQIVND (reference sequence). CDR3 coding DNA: TGTGCCAGTAGTCTGACAGGTGGGGTGTTCGGGACCCTCCACTTT. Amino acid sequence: CASSLTGGVFGTLHF.

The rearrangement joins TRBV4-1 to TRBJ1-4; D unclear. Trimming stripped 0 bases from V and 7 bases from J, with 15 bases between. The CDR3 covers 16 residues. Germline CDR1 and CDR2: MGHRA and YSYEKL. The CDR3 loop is CASSQDPPERSEKLFF. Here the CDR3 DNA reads TGCGCCAGCAGCCAAGATCCCCCGGAGAGGAGTGAAAAACTGTTTTTT.

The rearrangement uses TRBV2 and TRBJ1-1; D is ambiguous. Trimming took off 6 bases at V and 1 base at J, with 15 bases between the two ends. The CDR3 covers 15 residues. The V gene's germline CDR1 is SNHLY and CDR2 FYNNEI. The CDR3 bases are TGTGCCAGCAGCATAGTGGGTCCGGGGAACACTGAAGCTTTCTTT. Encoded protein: CASSIVGPGNTEAFF.

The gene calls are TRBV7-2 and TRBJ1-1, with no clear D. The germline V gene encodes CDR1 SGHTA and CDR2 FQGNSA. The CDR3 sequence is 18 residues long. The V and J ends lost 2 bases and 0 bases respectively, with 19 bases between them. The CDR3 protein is CASSLIGPAHDLNTEAFF. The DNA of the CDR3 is TGTGCCAGCAGCTTAATCGGGCCAGCCCATGACTTGAACACTGAAGCTTTCTTT.

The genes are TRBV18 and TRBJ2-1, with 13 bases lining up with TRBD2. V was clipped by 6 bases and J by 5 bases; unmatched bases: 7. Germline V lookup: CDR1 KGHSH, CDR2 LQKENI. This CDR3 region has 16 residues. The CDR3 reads CASSLRTSGSHNEQFF. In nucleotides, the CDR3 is TGTGCCAGCTCTCTCCGGACTAGCGGGAGCCACAATGAGCAGTTCTTC.

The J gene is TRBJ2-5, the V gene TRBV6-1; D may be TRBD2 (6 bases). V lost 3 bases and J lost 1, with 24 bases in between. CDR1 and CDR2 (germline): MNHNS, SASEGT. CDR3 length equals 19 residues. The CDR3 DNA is TGTGCCAGCAGTGACCTCATGGGGGGTAGCGTCATTTTCCAAGAGACCCAGTACTTC. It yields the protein CASSDLMGGSVIFQETQYF.

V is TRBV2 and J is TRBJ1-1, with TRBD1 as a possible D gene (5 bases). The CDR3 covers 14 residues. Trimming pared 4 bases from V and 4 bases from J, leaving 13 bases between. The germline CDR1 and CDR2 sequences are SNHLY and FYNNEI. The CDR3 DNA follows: TGTGCCAGCAGTGGGGGGGACCGCCCCACTGAAGCTTTCTTT. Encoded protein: CASSGGDRPTEAFF.